Below are 3 T cell receptor beta chains sequenced from a single sample in a study of blood T cell repertoires in COVID-19. Measured with immunoSEQ multiplex PCR; TCRdb has only the in-frame clones, and not every one. The data contain about 420,000 clones, about 90% of them seen just once; the ten biggest clones take up 0.8% to 1%. Sequencing was performed on peripheral blood. The receptors derive from a young man with COVID-19, enrolled during active disease.

This CDR3 is CASSPQTGGFGEQYF. Written as DNA, the CDR3 is TGCGCCAGCAGCCCGCAGACAGGGGGTTTCGGCGAGCAGTACTTC. The V and J genes are TRBV5-1 and TRBJ2-7, with TRBD1 matching 9 bases. Germline CDR1 is SGHRS and CDR2 is YFSETQ. The ends lost 4 bases at V and 6 bases at J; junction bases unmatched: 11. The CDR3 consists of 15 residues.

This chain joins TRBV20-1 and TRBJ2-5; D is possibly TRBD2 (5 bases). The CDR3 is 10 residues long. V shed 5 bases and J shed 7 bases, with 8 bases lying between them. The germline gives CDR1 DFQATT, CDR2 SNEGSKA (reference sequence). This CDR3 is CSALAWTQYF. The CDR3 DNA is TGCAGTGCTCTAGCATGGACCCAGTACTTC.

This clone has just one count. J is TRBJ1-1 and V is TRBV5-4; no reliable D call. Deletions cut 1 base from V and 6 bases from J, with 7 bases between. CDR1 is SGHNT and CDR2 is YYREEE in the germline V gene (reference sequence). The CDR3 runs 12 residues. The CDR3 region has the DNA TGTGCCAGCAGCTTGTCGGTCTCTGAAGCTTTCTTT. Translating it yields CASSLSVSEAFF.